This record looks at one TCR beta chain sequence and its context. This clonotype showed up just a few times. Its antigen is currently not known. The sample holds no much larger clone one base away, and base qualities are not on file. Spanning cysteine to phenylalanine, the CDR3 consists of 12 amino acids. Here the CDR3 DNA is all that survives: 36 bases in frame from base 1. Via the germline V gene (reference sequence), CDR1 is SEHNR and CDR2 FQNEAQ. The germline ends are 10 bases apart after V is trimmed by 4 bases and J by 7 bases. Library construction relied on RACE. The instrument given in TCRdb is NextSeq 500. During library preparation, unique molecular identifiers were attached to individual cDNA molecules so that TCRs could be counted in a quantitative, reproducible way. From each blood RNA sample, both TCR alpha and TCR beta chains were sequenced. The authors' pipeline ran thus. Samples had a median of roughly 91,000 TCRs, with a range from roughly 23,224 to 700,000. The Decombinator software suite was used to annotate V, J and CDR3 in the TCR reads. To make PS versus PT1 abundance plots, every sample was subsampled to the same number of TCRs (28,000). Expanded TCRs were defined as absent before sensitization and observed at least eight times at the 2-week time point. Starting from the raw public reads, TCRdb applied fastp trimming at Q25, assembled clones with MiXCR and retained in-frame beta chains. For every CDR3 protein sequence, its rows merge into one entry that carries the most common genes and DNA. The authors' filters were not applied to this entry. This sample gives approximately 400,000 distinct CDR3 sequences in total; 4.8% of them show up just once. Around 2% of the sample belongs to the ten largest clones.

What this sample's time point label stands for: patch test 1, 2 weeks after DPC sensitization. The meaning of the sample's treatment or condition label: therapeutic diphenylcyclopropenone sensitization with weekly scalp DPC. At every patch-test visit, the blood draw took place before the patch test was put on. To be eligible, patients had to be aged 18 to 70, diagnosed with alopecia and judged suitable for DPC therapy, while pregnant patients were excluded. Total RNA was extracted from unfractionated whole blood collected in Tempus Blood RNA tubes. These data originate in a study of human T cells and chemical hapten exposure (dated by TCRdb to 2020 to 2022). Background on the whole study: For sensitization, 2% DPC in acetone was applied to a roughly 2 cm by roughly 2 cm area of upper inner arm skin. Throughout the study period of roughly 24 weeks, patients also received therapeutic DPC doses to the scalp every week. Patch testing on the upper back used Finn chambers containing 0.01% DPC, with scoring done after 6 days according to International Contact Dermatitis Research Group standards. Alopecia areata with under or over 50% scalp involvement, alopecia totalis and alopecia universalis were represented in the patient cohort, which was mostly female. Libraries were combined into a pool for sequencing, and differences in TCR yield between samples came mainly from small differences in library volumes within the pool. Peripheral blood TCR repertoire changes were tracked in vivo in alopecia patients during primary and secondary sensitization to the hapten diphenylcyclopropenone (DPC). Blood samples were taken from patients before sensitization (week 0) and at 2, 6 and about 24 weeks after DPC sensitization. About 30 alopecia patients provided blood for TCR sequencing at one to four time points (pre-sensitization, 2, 6 and 24 weeks). Beyond this particular receptor, the publication reports: A positive correlation was found between the number of PT1 expanded TCRs and patch test score, with significance reached at thresholds 8, 16 and 32 but not 4. Expanded TCRs formed significantly more large CDR3 similarity clusters than pre-sensitization or healthy control sets, consistent with antigen-driven responses. Because every patient had alopecia, a presumed autoimmune disease, the patients' immune response might differ from that of healthy individuals. DPC sensitization did not change the number of TCRs with a frequency above 1 in 1000, and there was no evidence of changes in global repertoire structure. After repeated subsampling, changes were observed in the strength of the expansion versus patch-test correlation and in the threshold at which the correlation became significant.

The chain is made from TRBV7-9 and TRBJ2-5, with an unclear D gene assignment. This clonotype originated in a woman aged 45-59 years with alopecia areata. Some clones in this sample may be carry-over from other donors' samples. The input for sequencing was whole blood, taken in connection with sensitization to the hapten diphenylcyclopropenone (DPC). The DNA sequence follows: TGTGCCAGCAGCTCCCGTACGAGGACCCAGTACTTC. Translated, it reads CASSSRTRTQYF.